This entry features one T cell receptor (beta chain) sequence. With 60 Vbeta and 13 Jbeta primers, the PCR was carried out. TCRdb's table, derived via immunoSEQ multiplex PCR, lists solely in-frame clones and lacks some. The repertoire includes around 170,000 clones, around 75% of them detected once, and 6.3% sits in the top ten. The CDR3 covers 16 residues. Trimming left V 2 bases short and J 0 bases short, with 13 bases between. Germline assignment: CDR1 MNHEY and CDR2 SVGAGI. This sample stems from a study of cytomegalovirus exposure and HLA in healthy donors. The source of this sequence is a man between 35 and 55 years old in good health and CMV-seropositive. Sequenced material: PBMCs. The chain links TRBV6-5 to TRBJ1-2; the D gene is possibly TRBD1 (5 bases). CDR3 in DNA: TGTGCCAGCAGTTACATCAATCTAGGGGCTAACTATGGCTACACCTTC. It encodes CASSYINLGANYGYTF.